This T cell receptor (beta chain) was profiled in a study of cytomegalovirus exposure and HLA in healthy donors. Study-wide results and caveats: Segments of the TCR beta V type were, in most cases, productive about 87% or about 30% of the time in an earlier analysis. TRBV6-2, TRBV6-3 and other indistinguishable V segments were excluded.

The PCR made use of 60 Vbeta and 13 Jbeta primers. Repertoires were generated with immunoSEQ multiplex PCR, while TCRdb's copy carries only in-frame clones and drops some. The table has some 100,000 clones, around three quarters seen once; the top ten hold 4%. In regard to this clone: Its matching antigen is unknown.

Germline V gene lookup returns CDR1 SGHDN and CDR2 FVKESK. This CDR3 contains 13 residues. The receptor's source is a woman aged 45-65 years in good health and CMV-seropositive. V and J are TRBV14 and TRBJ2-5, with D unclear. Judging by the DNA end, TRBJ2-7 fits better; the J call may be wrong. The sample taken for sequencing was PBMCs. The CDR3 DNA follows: TGTGCCAGCAGCGATAGTTTCCTCTACGAGCAGTACTTC. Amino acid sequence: CASSDSFLYEQYF.